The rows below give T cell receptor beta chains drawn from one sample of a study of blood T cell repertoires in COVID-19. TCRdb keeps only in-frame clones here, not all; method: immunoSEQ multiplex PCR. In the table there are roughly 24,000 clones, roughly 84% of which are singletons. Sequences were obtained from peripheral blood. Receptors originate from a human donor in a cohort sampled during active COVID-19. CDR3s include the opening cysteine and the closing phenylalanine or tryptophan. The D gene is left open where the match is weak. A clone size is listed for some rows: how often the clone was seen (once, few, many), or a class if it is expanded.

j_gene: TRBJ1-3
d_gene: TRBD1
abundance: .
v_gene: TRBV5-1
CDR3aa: CASRKGQGSSGNTIYF
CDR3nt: TGCGCCAGCAGAAAAGGACAGGGATCCTCTGGAAACACCATATATTTT

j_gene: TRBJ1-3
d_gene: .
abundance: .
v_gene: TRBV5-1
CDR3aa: CASRREPSGNTIYF
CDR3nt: TGCGCCAGCAGAAGAGAGCCCTCTGGAAACACCATATATTTT

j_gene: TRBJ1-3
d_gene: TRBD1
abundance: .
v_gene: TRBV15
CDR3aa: CATSAKTGSGGNTIYF
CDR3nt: TGTGCCACCAGCGCTAAGACAGGGTCCGGAGGAAACACCATATATTTT

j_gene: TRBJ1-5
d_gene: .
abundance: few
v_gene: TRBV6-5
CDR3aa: CAAGVERNQPQHF
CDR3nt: TGTGCCGCAGGGGTTGAACGCAATCAGCCCCAGCATTTT

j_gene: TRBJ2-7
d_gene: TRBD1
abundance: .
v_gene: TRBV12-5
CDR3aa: CASGLVMTGLNYEQYF
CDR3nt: TGTGCTAGTGGTTTGGTAATGACAGGGTTGAACTACGAGCAGTACTTC

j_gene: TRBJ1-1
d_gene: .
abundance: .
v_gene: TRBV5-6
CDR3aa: CASSLTMTKAFF
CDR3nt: TGTGCCAGCAGCTTGACCATGACTAAAGCTTTCTTT

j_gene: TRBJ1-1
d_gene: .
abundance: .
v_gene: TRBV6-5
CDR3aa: CASTRGLHTEAFF
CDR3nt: TGTGCCAGCACCAGGGGCCTGCACACTGAAGCTTTCTTT

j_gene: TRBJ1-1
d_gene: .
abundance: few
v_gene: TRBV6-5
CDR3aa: CASRASQDTEAFF
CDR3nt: TGTGCCAGCAGAGCCTCGCAGGACACTGAAGCTTTCTTT

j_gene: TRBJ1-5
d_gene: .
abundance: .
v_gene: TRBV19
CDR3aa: CASRLQGDQPQHF
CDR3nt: TGTGCCAGTAGGCTACAGGGTGATCAGCCCCAGCATTTT

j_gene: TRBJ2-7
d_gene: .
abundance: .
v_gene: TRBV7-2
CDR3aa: CASSMPGYEQYF
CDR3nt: TGTGCCAGCAGCATGCCAGGTTACGAGCAGTACTTC

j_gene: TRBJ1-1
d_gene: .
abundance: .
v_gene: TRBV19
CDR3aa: CASSIFAVNTEAFF
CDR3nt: TGTGCCAGTAGTATTTTTGCGGTGAACACTGAAGCTTTCTTT

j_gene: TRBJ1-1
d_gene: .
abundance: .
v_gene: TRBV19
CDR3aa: CASRTTGNTEAFF
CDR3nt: TGTGCCAGTAGGACGACAGGCAACACTGAAGCTTTCTTT

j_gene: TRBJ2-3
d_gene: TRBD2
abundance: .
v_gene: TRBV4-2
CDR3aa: CASSPPPTSGGTTDTQYF
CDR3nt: TGTGCCAGCAGCCCACCCCCGACTAGCGGGGGGACCACAGATACGCAGTATTTT

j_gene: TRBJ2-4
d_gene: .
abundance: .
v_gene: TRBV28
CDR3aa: CASSIRLGGVHIQYF
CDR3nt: TGTGCCAGCTCGATCAGGTTGGGCGGGGTGCACATTCAGTACTTC

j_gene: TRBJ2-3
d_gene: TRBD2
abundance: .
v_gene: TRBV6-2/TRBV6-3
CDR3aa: CASSPGTSGGRTDTQYF
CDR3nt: TGTGCCAGCAGTCCCGGGACTAGCGGGGGGCGCACAGATACGCAGTATTTT

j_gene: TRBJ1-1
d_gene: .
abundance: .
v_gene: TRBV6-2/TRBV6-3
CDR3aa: CASSRLNTEAFF
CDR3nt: TGTGCCAGCAGTCGTTTGAACACTGAAGCTTTCTTT